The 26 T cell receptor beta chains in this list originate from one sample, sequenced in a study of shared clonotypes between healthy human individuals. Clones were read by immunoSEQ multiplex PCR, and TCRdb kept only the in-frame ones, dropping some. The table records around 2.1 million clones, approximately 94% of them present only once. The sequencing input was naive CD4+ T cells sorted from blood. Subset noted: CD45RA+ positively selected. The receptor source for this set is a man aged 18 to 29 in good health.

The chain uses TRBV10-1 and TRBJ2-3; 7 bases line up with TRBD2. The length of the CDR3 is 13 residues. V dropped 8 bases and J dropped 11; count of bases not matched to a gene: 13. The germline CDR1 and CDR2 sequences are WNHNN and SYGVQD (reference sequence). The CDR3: CASRGTWGGRQYF. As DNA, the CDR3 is TGCGCCAGCCGGGGGACCTGGGGCGGGAGGCAGTATTTT.

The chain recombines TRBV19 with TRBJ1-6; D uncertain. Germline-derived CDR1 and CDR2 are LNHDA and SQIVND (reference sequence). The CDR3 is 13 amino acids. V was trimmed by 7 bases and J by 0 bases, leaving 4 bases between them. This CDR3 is CASKGSYNSPLHF. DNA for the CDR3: TGTGCCAGTAAGGGCTCCTATAATTCACCCCTCCACTTT.

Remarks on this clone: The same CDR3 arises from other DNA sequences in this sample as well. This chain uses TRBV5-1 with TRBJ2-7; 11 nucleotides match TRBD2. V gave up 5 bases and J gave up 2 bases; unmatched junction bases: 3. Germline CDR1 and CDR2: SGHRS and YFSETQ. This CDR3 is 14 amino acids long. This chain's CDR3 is CASSSTSGAYEQYF. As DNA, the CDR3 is TGCGCCAGCAGTTCGACTAGCGGGGCCTACGAGCAGTACTTC.

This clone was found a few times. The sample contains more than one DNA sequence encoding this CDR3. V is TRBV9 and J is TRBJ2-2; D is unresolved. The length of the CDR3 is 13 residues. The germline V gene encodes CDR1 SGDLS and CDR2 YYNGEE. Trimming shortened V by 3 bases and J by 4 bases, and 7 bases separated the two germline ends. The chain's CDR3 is CASSASGTGELFF. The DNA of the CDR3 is TGTGCCAGCAGCGCTTCGGGCACCGGGGAGCTGTTTTTT. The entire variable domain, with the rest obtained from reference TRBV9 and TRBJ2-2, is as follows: DSGVTQTPKHLITATGQRVTLRCSPRSGDLSVYWYQQSLDQGLQFLIQYYNGEERAKGNILERFSAQQFPDLHSELNLSSLELGDSALYFCASSASGTGELFFGEGSRLTVL.

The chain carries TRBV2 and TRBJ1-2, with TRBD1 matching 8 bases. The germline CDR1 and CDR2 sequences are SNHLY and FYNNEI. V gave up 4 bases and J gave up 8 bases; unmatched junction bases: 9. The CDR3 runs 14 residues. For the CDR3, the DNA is TGTGCCAGCAGTGTGGGACAGGTTGTTAGCGGCTACACCTTC. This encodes CASSVGQVVSGYTF.

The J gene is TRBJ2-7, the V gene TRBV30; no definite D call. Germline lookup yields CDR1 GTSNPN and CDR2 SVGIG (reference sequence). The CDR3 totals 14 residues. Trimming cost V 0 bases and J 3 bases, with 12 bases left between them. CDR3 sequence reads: CAWSVPPNGYEQYF. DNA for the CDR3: TGTGCCTGGAGTGTACCCCCGAACGGCTACGAGCAGTACTTC.

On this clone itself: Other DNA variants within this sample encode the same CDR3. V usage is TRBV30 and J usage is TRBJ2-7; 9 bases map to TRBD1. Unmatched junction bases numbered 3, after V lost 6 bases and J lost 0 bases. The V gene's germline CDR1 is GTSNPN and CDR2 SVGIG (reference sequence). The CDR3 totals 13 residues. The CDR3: CACGTGSSYEQYF. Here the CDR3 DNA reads TGTGCCTGTGGGACAGGGAGCTCCTACGAGCAGTACTTC.

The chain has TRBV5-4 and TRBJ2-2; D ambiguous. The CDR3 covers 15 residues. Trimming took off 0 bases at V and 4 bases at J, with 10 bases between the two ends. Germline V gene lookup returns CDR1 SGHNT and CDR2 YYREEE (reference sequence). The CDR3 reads CASSLARQSTGELFF. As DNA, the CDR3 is TGTGCCAGCAGCTTGGCTCGTCAGAGCACCGGGGAGCTGTTTTTT.

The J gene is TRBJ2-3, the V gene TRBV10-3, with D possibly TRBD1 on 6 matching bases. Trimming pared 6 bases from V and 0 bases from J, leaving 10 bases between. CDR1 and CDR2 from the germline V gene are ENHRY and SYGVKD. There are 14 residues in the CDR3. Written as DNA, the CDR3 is TGTGCCATCAGGGACAGTACTAGCACAGATACGCAGTATTTT. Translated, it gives CAIRDSTSTDTQYF.

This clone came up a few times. The CDR3 protein is CASSQAWAGGEKLFF. DNA for the CDR3: TGCGCCAGCAGCCAAGCGTGGGCAGGGGGTGAAAAACTGTTTTTT. This chain connects TRBV4-1 to TRBJ1-4; 7 nucleotides agree with TRBD1. The CDR3 is 15 amino acids. The ends lost 1 base at V and 7 bases at J; junction bases unmatched: 6. The V gene's germline CDR1 is MGHRA and CDR2 YSYEKL.

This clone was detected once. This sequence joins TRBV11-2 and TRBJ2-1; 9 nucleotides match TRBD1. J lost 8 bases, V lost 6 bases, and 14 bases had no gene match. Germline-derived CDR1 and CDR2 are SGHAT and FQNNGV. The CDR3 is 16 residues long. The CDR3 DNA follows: TGTGCCAGCAGAACAGGGGCCGGACAGGGGTTCGATGAGCAGTTCTTC. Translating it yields CASRTGAGQGFDEQFF.

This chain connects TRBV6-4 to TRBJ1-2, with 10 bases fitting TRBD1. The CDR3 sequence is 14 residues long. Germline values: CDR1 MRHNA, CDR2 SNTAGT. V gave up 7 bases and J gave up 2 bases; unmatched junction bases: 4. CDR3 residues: CASNPGQGNYGYTF. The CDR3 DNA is TGTGCCAGCAACCCGGGACAGGGGAACTATGGCTACACCTTC.

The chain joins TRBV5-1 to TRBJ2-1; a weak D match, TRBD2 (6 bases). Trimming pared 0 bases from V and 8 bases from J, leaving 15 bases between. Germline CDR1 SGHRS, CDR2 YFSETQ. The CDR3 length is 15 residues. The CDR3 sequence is CASSLGLVGSYEQFF. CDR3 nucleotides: TGCGCCAGCAGCTTGGGACTAGTCGGGAGCTATGAGCAGTTCTTC.

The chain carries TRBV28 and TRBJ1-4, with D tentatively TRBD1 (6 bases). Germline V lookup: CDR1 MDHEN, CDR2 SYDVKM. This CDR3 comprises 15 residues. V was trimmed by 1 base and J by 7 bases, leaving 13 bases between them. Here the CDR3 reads CASSLLTGSGEKLFF. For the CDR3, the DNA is TGTGCCAGCAGTTTATTAACAGGGTCTGGTGAAAAACTGTTTTTT. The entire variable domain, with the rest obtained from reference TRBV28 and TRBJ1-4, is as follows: DVKVTQSSRYLVKRTGEKVFLECVQDMDHENMFWYRQDPGLGLRLIYFSYDVKMKEKGDIPEGYSVSREKKERFSLILESASTNQTSMYLCASSLLTGSGEKLFFGSGTQLSVL.

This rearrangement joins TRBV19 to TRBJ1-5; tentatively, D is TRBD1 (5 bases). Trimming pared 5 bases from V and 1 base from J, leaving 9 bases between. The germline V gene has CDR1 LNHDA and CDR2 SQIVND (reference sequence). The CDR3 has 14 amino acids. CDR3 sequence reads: CASSVRDSNQPQHF. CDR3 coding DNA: TGTGCCAGTAGTGTCCGGGACAGCAATCAGCCCCAGCATTTT.

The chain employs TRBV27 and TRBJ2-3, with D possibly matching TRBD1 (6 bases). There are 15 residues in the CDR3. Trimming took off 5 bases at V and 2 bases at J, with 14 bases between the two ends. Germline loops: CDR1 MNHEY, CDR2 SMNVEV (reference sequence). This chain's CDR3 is CASSLGQIHTDTQYF. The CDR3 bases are TGTGCCAGCAGTCTCGGACAGATACACACAGATACGCAGTATTTT.

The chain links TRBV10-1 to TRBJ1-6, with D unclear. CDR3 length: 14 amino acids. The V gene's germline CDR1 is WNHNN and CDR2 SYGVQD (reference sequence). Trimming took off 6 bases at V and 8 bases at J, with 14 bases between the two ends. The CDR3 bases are TGCGCCAGCAGGCAGGACGGACTGGATTCACCCCTCCACTTT. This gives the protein CASRQDGLDSPLHF.

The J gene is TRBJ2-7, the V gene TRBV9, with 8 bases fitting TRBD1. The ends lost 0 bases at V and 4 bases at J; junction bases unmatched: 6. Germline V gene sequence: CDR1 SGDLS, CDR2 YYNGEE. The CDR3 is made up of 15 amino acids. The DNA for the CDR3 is TGTGCCAGCAGCGTAGCCCGACAGGGGACGTACGAGCAGTACTTC. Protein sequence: CASSVARQGTYEQYF.

The CDR3: CAWSVRLINNEQFF. The DNA for the CDR3 is TGTGCCTGGAGTGTACGACTTATAAACAATGAGCAGTTCTTC. The chain joins TRBV30 to TRBJ2-1; D gene ambiguous. The CDR3 has 14 amino acids. Germline-derived CDR1 and CDR2 are GTSNPN and SVGIG (reference sequence). Trimming removed 0 bases from V and 5 bases from J, with 11 bases in between.

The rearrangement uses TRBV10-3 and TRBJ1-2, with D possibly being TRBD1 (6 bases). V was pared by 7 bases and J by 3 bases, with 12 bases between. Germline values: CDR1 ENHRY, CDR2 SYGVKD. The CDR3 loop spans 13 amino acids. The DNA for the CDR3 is TGTGCCATCACCCTATCAGGGGACTATGGCTACACCTTC. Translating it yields CAITLSGDYGYTF.

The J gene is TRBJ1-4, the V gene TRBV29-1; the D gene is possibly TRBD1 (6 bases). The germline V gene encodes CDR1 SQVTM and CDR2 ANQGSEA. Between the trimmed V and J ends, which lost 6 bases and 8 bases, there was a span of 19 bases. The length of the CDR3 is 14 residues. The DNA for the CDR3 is TGCAGCGTCAGAAGGGGGGGAGTCGAGGAAAAACTGTTTTTT. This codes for CSVRRGGVEEKLFF.

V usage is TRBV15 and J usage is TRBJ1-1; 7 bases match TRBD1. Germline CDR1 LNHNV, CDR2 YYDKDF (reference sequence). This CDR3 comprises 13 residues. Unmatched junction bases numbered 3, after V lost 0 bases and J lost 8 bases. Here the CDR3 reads CATSREGGWEAFF. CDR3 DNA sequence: TGTGCCACCAGCAGAGAAGGGGGCTGGGAAGCTTTCTTT.

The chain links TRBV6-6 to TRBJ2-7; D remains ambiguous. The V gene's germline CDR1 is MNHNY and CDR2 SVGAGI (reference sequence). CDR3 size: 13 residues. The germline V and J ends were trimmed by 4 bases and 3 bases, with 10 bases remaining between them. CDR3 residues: CASSSYTGYEQYF. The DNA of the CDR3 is TGTGCCAGCAGTTCCTACACGGGCTACGAGCAGTACTTC.

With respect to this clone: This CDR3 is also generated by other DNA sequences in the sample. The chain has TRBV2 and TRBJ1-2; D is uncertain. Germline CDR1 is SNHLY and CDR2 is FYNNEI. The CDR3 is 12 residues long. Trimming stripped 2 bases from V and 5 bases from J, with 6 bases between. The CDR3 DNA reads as TGTGCCAGCAGTGAAAGTGGATATGGCTACACCTTC. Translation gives CASSESGYGYTF.

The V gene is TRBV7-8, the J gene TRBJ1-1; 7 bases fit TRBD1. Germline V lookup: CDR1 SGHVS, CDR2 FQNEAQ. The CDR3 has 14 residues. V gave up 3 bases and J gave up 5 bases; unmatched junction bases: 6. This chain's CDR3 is CASSFATGQTEAFF. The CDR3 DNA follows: TGTGCCAGCAGCTTCGCGACAGGGCAGACTGAAGCTTTCTTT.

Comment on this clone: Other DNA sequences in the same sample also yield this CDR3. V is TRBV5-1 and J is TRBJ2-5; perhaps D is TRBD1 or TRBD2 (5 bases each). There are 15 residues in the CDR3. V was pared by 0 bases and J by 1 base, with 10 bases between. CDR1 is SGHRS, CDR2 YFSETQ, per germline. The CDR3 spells CASSLVGTTQETQYF. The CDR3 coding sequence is TGCGCCAGCAGCTTGGTGGGGACCACCCAAGAGACCCAGTACTTC.